The 18 T cell receptor beta chains below all came from one sample that was sequenced in a study of blood T cell repertoires in COVID-19. Assay used: immunoSEQ multiplex PCR; TCRdb lists only in-frame clones, some missing. The sample lists approximately 220,000 clones; more than 65% were seen once. The sequenced material came from peripheral blood. The receptors were gathered from a woman aged 30 to 39 who had recovered from COVID-19.

This chain uses TRBV9 with TRBJ2-3; 11 bases line up with TRBD2. The J segment lost 4 bases and the V segment lost 0 bases, leaving 4 bases of the junction unmatched. CDR1 SGDLS and CDR2 YYNGEE come from the germline V gene. The CDR3 covers 16 residues. The CDR3 nucleotides read TGTGCCAGCAGCGTAGCTAGCGGGAGGATGCCAGATACGCAGTATTTT. Translation gives CASSVASGRMPDTQYF.

V usage is TRBV6-5 and J usage is TRBJ2-2, with a weak D call TRBD1 (6 bases). V lost 2 bases, J lost 4 bases, and 8 bases lay in between. Per germline, CDR1 MNHEY and CDR2 SVGAGI. The CDR3 runs 14 residues. The CDR3 DNA reads TGTGCCAGCAGTTACGGGGGCGGCACCGGGGAGCTGTTTTTT. Protein sequence: CASSYGGGTGELFF.

V is TRBV6-1 and J is TRBJ1-1; D might be TRBD1 (6 bases). Germline CDR1 reads MNHNS; CDR2 reads SASEGT. This CDR3 has 16 residues. Trimming took 1 base from V and 0 from J, leaving 12 bases between them. CDR3 coding DNA: TGTGCCAGCAGTGAAGTCACGGGGGGGCTGAACACTGAAGCTTTCTTT. It is translated as CASSEVTGGLNTEAFF.

V gene TRBV18 combines with J gene TRBJ1-3, with D perhaps matching TRBD1 (6 bases). Per germline, CDR1 KGHSH and CDR2 LQKENI. The CDR3 extends over 15 amino acids. V lost 1 base and J lost 2, with 9 bases in between. The CDR3 loop is CASSPQGVAGNTIYF. CDR3 nucleotides: TGTGCCAGCTCACCACAGGGGGTGGCTGGAAACACCATATATTTT.

The chain couples TRBV7-2 to TRBJ2-1, with a possible D match to TRBD2 (6 bases). The CDR3 has 14 residues. Trimming removed 3 bases at V and 2 bases at J, with 8 bases between. CDR1 and CDR2 from the germline V gene are SGHTA and FQGNSA. The CDR3 protein is CASSFSSAYNEQFF. The CDR3 region has the DNA TGTGCCAGCAGCTTTTCTAGCGCCTACAATGAGCAGTTCTTC. Supplemented by reference TRBV7-2 and TRBJ2-1, the full variable domain reads GAGVSQSPSNKVTEKGKDVELRCDPISGHTALYWYRQSLGQGLEFLIYFQGNSAPDKSGLPSDRFSAERTGGSVSTLTIQRTQQEDSAVYLCASSFSSAYNEQFFGPGTRLTVL.

This clone was recorded once. The V call is TRBV27, the J call TRBJ2-7, with 10 bases fitting TRBD2. CDR3 size: 16 residues. Germline CDR1 is MNHEY and CDR2 is SMNVEV (reference sequence). The V gene end was trimmed by 5 bases and the J gene end by 4 bases; junction bases not matched to a gene: 11. This chain's CDR3 is CASSPLKLAGQYEQYF. CDR3 bases: TGTGCCAGCAGTCCCCTCAAACTAGCGGGACAGTACGAGCAGTACTTC.

V usage is TRBV5-4 and J usage is TRBJ2-2; tentatively, D is TRBD2 (5 bases). The CDR3 is 15 amino acids. Between the trimmed V and J ends, which lost 0 bases and 7 bases, there was a span of 13 bases. Looked up from germline, CDR1 is SGHNT and CDR2 is YYREEE (reference sequence). The CDR3 is CASSLDRGPNGELFF. The CDR3 DNA reads as TGTGCCAGCAGCTTGGACCGAGGGCCAAACGGGGAGCTGTTTTTT. The variable domain in full, completed from reference TRBV5-4 and TRBJ2-2, reads ETGVTQSPTHLIKTRGQQVTLRCSSQSGHNTVSWYQQALGQGPQFIFQYYREEENGRGNFPPRFSGLQFPNYSSELNVNALELDDSALYLCASSLDRGPNGELFFGEGSRLTVL.

The rearrangement uses TRBV6-5 and TRBJ2-3; D is perhaps TRBD1 (5 bases). V shed 5 bases and J shed 6 bases, with 12 bases lying between them. This CDR3 is 13 amino acids long. Germline V gene data show CDR1 as MNHEY and CDR2 as SVGAGI. CDR3 residues: CASSQQASDTQYF. The CDR3 bases are TGTGCCAGCAGTCAACAGGCGTCGGATACGCAGTATTTT.

This chain joins TRBV6-6 and TRBJ1-6; D unresolved. With 10 bases removed from V and 4 bases from J, the gap between germline ends came to 8 bases. There are 12 residues in the CDR3. Germline lookup yields CDR1 MNHNY and CDR2 SVGAGI (reference sequence). CDR3 protein: CATRHYNSPLHF. Here the CDR3 DNA reads TGTGCCACCAGACATTATAATTCACCCCTCCACTTT.

J is TRBJ1-2 and V is TRBV19; D possibly corresponds to TRBD1 (5 bases). This CDR3 is 12 amino acids long. Germline CDR1 is LNHDA and CDR2 is SQIVND (reference sequence). Trimming left V 3 bases short and J 8 bases short, with 10 bases between. The chain's CDR3 is CASSIARAGYTF. The CDR3 nucleotides are TGTGCCAGTAGTATCGCCAGGGCCGGCTACACCTTC.

The chain combines TRBV21-1 with TRBJ1-1; TRBD1, as called in the table, went unchecked against the DNA. TRBV21-1 has pseudogene status. The CDR3 length is 16 residues. The CDR3 DNA reads TGTGCCAGCAGCAAACAGGGGAAAGGGTTGTACACTGAAGCTTTCTTT. It codes for CASSKQGKGLYTEAFF.

This clone was counted a single time. V gene TRBV21-1 combines with J gene TRBJ1-6. TRBV21-1 is an annotated pseudogene. This CDR3 region has 14 residues. The CDR3 coding sequence is TGTGCCAGCAGCAATGCGAATGCTAATTCACCCCTCCACTTT. Protein: CASSNANANSPLHF.

V is TRBV6-4 and J is TRBJ2-3, with 9 positions matching TRBD2. Germline V gives CDR1 MRHNA, CDR2 SNTAGT. The CDR3 totals 15 residues. V lost 9 bases to trimming and J lost 5 bases; unmatched junction nucleotides: 12. CDR3 protein: CARLYLAGWGDTQYF. Here the CDR3 DNA reads TGTGCCAGGCTGTACCTAGCGGGATGGGGAGATACGCAGTATTTT.

J is TRBJ1-6 and V is TRBV18; unclear D gene. V was pared by 6 bases and J by 8 bases, with 17 bases between. CDR3 length: 15 residues. Germline CDR1 is KGHSH and CDR2 is LQKENI. CDR3 loop: CASSPAPVGDSPLHF. The CDR3 DNA reads TGTGCCAGCTCCCCTGCTCCCGTAGGAGATTCACCCCTCCACTTT.

The chain is built from TRBV12-3 or TRBV12-4 and TRBJ2-1; TRBD1 aligns across 7 bases. The V and J ends lost 7 bases and 4 bases, in that order; junction bases with no gene match: 4. This CDR3 has 13 residues. This chain's CDR3 is CASNGQVYNEQFF. CDR3 bases: TGTGCCAGCAATGGACAGGTATACAATGAGCAGTTCTTC.

The V call is TRBV30, the J call TRBJ1-4; D is possibly TRBD1 (5 bases). This CDR3 comprises 15 residues. Looked up from germline, CDR1 is GTSNPN and CDR2 is SVGIG (reference sequence). The V end lost 3 bases, the J end lost 8 bases, and 19 bases lay between the germline ends. CDR3 DNA: TGTGCCTGGAGCCCCCCAGGCAGGGATTTCGAAAAACTGTTTTTT. Encoded protein: CAWSPPGRDFEKLFF.

The chain carries TRBV19 and TRBJ2-7; D may be TRBD1 (5 bases). CDR1 and CDR2 from the germline V gene are LNHDA and SQIVND (reference sequence). The CDR3 covers 15 residues. Trimming left V 3 bases short and J 2 bases short, with 14 bases between. For the CDR3, the DNA is TGTGCCAGTAGTATCTCCAGGACAAGCACCTACGAGCAGTACTTC. This sequence encodes CASSISRTSTYEQYF.

In its sample, this clone was seen a few times. V and J are TRBV29-1 and TRBJ2-4; TRBD2 matches at 7 bases. The CDR3 extends over 13 amino acids. Per the germline V gene, CDR1 is SQVTM and CDR2 is ANQGSEA. With V trimmed by 4 bases and J by 7 bases, 7 bases remained unmatched. CDR3 coding DNA: TGCAGCGTTGTCGGGGGGTCGAGGAACATTCAGTACTTC. Translated: CSVVGGSRNIQYF.